A single sample is the source of the 27 T cell receptor beta chains below, sequenced in a study of blood T cell repertoires in COVID-19. Measured with immunoSEQ multiplex PCR; TCRdb has only the in-frame clones, and not every one. The repertoire holds under 120,000 clones, about 85% seen once, with 2.1% in the top ten. The material sequenced was peripheral blood. These receptor sequences come from a human donor in a cohort sampled during active COVID-19.

This rearrangement joins TRBV12-3 or TRBV12-4 to TRBJ2-1, with a tentative D call TRBD2 (6 bases). This CDR3 contains 11 residues. V was trimmed by 3 bases and J by 9 bases, leaving 6 bases between them. Written as DNA, the CDR3 is TGTGCCAGCAGTTTGGGGGGTGAGCAGTTCTTC. This translates into CASSLGGEQFF.

This clone was detected a few times. The gene calls are TRBV5-1 and TRBJ2-7; 8 nucleotides match TRBD2. The CDR3 spans 13 residues. Germline values: CDR1 SGHRS, CDR2 YFSETQ. The V and J ends lost 2 bases and 6 bases, in that order; junction bases with no gene match: 4. CDR3 in amino acids: CASSLGLASEQYF. The CDR3 nucleotides read TGCGCCAGCAGCTTAGGACTAGCCTCCGAGCAGTACTTC.

The chain combines TRBV20-1 with TRBJ1-1, with D uncertain. Deletions cut 3 bases from V and 4 bases from J, with 15 bases between. Germline V gene sequence: CDR1 DFQATT, CDR2 SNEGSKA (reference sequence). The CDR3 covers 14 residues. The CDR3 bases are TGCAGTGCTAGTGACCATAGAGGGAGCACTGAAGCTTTCTTT. This codes for CSASDHRGSTEAFF.

The gene calls are TRBV9 and TRBJ2-1; 8 bases line up with TRBD1. V lost 2 bases, J lost 2 bases, and 3 bases stayed unmatched. Per germline, CDR1 SGDLS and CDR2 YYNGEE. The CDR3 contains 15 residues. Here the CDR3 reads CASSVQDRAYNEQFF. The CDR3 bases are TGTGCCAGCAGCGTTCAGGACAGGGCCTACAATGAGCAGTTCTTC.

J is TRBJ2-1 and V is TRBV2; TRBD2 matches at 9 bases. CDR3 size: 16 residues. CDR1 and CDR2 (germline): SNHLY, FYNNEI. J lost 7 bases, V lost 3 bases, and 10 bases had no gene match. The CDR3 region has the DNA TGTGCCAGCAGTGATTCGGCGGGAGGGCCGTCAAATGAGCAGTTCTTC. Its protein product is CASSDSAGGPSNEQFF.

The chain uses TRBV27 and TRBJ1-6; 8 positions match TRBD1. The V gene end was trimmed by 4 bases and the J gene end by 16 bases; junction bases not matched to a gene: 9. CDR3 length: 13 residues. Germline V gene data show CDR1 as MNHEY and CDR2 as SMNVEV (reference sequence). The CDR3 DNA sequence: TGTGCCAGCAGTTCTATACCTCGACAGGGGCTCCACTTT. This gives the protein CASSSIPRQGLHF.

This clone appeared a single time. The CDR3 here is CASRRRGNEQYF. In DNA, the CDR3 is TGTGCCAGCAGGCGCAGGGGGAACGAGCAGTACTTC. V gene TRBV12-3 or TRBV12-4 combines with J gene TRBJ2-7; 7 bases are a match to TRBD1. The CDR3 covers 12 residues. The junction had 4 bases not matched to a gene; V was cut back by 6 bases and J by 5 bases.

This chain joins TRBV3-1 (or the pseudogene TRBV3-2) and TRBJ2-7, with 8 bases matching TRBD2. The trim removed 2 bases at V and 1 base at J, leaving 4 bases unmatched. From germline, CDR1 is LGHDT and CDR2 YNNKEL (reference sequence). The CDR3 runs to 15 residues. CDR3 in DNA: TGTGCCAGCAGCCAAACGCGGGGGGAATCCTACGAGCAGTACTTC. It yields the protein CASSQTRGESYEQYF.

The chain employs TRBV5-1 and TRBJ2-5; a weak D match, TRBD1 (5 bases). Germline V gene data show CDR1 as SGHRS and CDR2 as YFSETQ. The CDR3 is 14 residues long. V was clipped by 5 bases and J by 1 base, with 12 bases between them. For the CDR3, the DNA is TGCGCCAGCAGGCCCCGACAGATCCAAGAGACCCAGTACTTC. It specifies CASRPRQIQETQYF.

V usage is TRBV11-2 and J usage is TRBJ2-1; 9 positions agree with TRBD2. The germline V gene encodes CDR1 SGHAT and CDR2 FQNNGV. The CDR3 loop spans 16 amino acids. With V trimmed by 1 base and J by 7 bases, 8 bases remained unmatched. The CDR3 DNA is TGTGCCAGCAGCTTAGGTCTAGCGGGGCAAGGGAATGAGCAGTTCTTC. Amino acids: CASSLGLAGQGNEQFF.

The chain carries TRBV6-5 and TRBJ1-2; 7 nucleotides agree with TRBD1. Germline trimming cut 0 bases from V and 8 bases from J; bases unmatched to any gene: 6. CDR1 and CDR2 (germline): MNHEY, SVGAGI. This CDR3 spans 14 amino acids. CDR3 DNA sequence: TGTGCCAGCAGTTACTCTGGGACAGTCCAAGGCTACACCTTC. Its protein product is CASSYSGTVQGYTF.

The chain couples TRBV29-1 to TRBJ2-3; D unresolved. There are 13 residues in the CDR3. The V gene lost 4 bases and the J gene lost 5 bases, with 13 bases spanning the gap. Germline V gives CDR1 SQVTM, CDR2 ANQGSEA. CDR3 loop: CSVVSLGIDTQYF. Here the CDR3 DNA reads TGCAGCGTTGTGAGCCTAGGTATAGATACGCAGTATTTT.

The gene calls are TRBV11-3 and TRBJ2-7; the match to TRBD1 covers 8 bases. This CDR3 is 14 amino acids long. V shed 5 bases, J shed 4 bases, and the junction held 7 bases outside the gene matches. Per germline, CDR1 SGHNT and CDR2 YENEEA. CDR3 DNA sequence: TGTGCCAGCAGCCAATCCCAGGGGGCGTACGAGCAGTACTTC. It codes for CASSQSQGAYEQYF.

This rearrangement joins TRBV18 to TRBJ2-7; 9 positions match TRBD1. The CDR3 runs 15 residues. Germline V lookup: CDR1 KGHSH, CDR2 LQKENI. J lost 3 bases, V lost 3 bases, and 6 bases had no gene match. The CDR3 DNA reads as TGTGCCAGCTCACCCGCGACAGGGGGGAACTACGAGCAGTACTTC. Residues: CASSPATGGNYEQYF.

The CDR3, as DNA: TGTGCCAGCAGCCCCCGGGGGACGGGCCCCTCTGGGGCCAACGTCCTGACTTTC. It translates to CASSPRGTGPSGANVLTF. The genes are TRBV3-1 (or the pseudogene TRBV3-2) and TRBJ2-6; weak D call: TRBD2 (6 bases). The CDR3 has 18 residues. Per germline, CDR1 LGHDT and CDR2 YNNKEL (reference sequence). Trimming took off 4 bases at V and 0 bases at J, with 16 bases between the two ends.

J is TRBJ1-5 and V is TRBV10-3, with D possibly matching TRBD1 (5 bases). Trimming stripped 4 bases from V and 7 bases from J, with 11 bases between. This CDR3 comprises 13 residues. Looked up from germline, CDR1 is ENHRY and CDR2 is SYGVKD. The CDR3 DNA sequence: TGTGCCATCAGTGGTGGGGCTGGGCAGCCCCAGCATTTT. It encodes CAISGGAGQPQHF.

The chain is built from TRBV19 and TRBJ1-1; D is unresolved. V lost 5 bases and J 1 base, leaving 14 bases between the germline ends. The CDR3 has 15 residues. Germline CDR1 and CDR2: LNHDA and SQIVND (reference sequence). The CDR3 bases are TGTGCCAGTAGTTTCGGGGTAAATGAGAACACTGAAGCTTTCTTT. Its translation is CASSFGVNENTEAFF. The full variable domain, in which reference TRBV19 and TRBJ1-1 provide the parts outside the CDR3, is DGGITQSPKYLFRKEGQNVTLSCEQNLNHDAMYWYRQDPGQGLRLIYYSQIVNDFQKGDIAEGYSVSREKKESFPLTVTSAQKNPTAFYLCASSFGVNENTEAFFGQGTRLTVV.

This chain connects TRBV19 to TRBJ2-3; 9 positions agree with TRBD1. Looked up from germline, CDR1 is LNHDA and CDR2 is SQIVND (reference sequence). This CDR3 has 17 residues. With V trimmed by 7 bases and J by 0 bases, 11 bases remained unmatched. The CDR3 sequence: CASTLRGGQGSTDTQYF. For the CDR3, the DNA is TGTGCCAGTACCCTAAGAGGGGGACAGGGTAGCACAGATACGCAGTATTTT.

The rearrangement joins TRBV28 to TRBJ2-5; possibly TRBD2 for D (6 bases). This CDR3 is built from 16 residues. The germline V gene has CDR1 MDHEN and CDR2 SYDVKM. The V gene lost 6 bases and the J gene lost 5 bases, with 22 bases spanning the gap. The CDR3 DNA reads TGTGCCAGCAGACCCGACCCGGGACTTGGGGAGGAGACCCAGTACTTC. It yields the protein CASRPDPGLGEETQYF.

The rearrangement links TRBV9 to TRBJ1-2; 10 nucleotides match TRBD1. The CDR3 is 14 amino acids. CDR1 and CDR2 from the germline V gene are SGDLS and YYNGEE. The V segment lost 3 bases and the J segment 2 bases; nucleotides outside the gene matches: 1. The CDR3 DNA sequence: TGTGCCAGCAGCGCGGGACAGGGGAACTATGGCTACACCTTC. Protein sequence: CASSAGQGNYGYTF.

The chain joins TRBV27 to TRBJ1-1; D is uncertain. The CDR3 consists of 13 residues. CDR1 MNHEY and CDR2 SMNVEV come from the germline V gene (reference sequence). V lost 0 bases to trimming and J lost 1 base, with 3 bases between them. CDR3 sequence (DNA): TGTGCCAGCAGTTTATCTCGGAACACTGAAGCTTTCTTT. It codes for CASSLSRNTEAFF.

CDR3 DNA: TGTGCCATCAGTGAGCGGGGGGGCCAAGAGACCCAGTACTTC. Translated: CAISERGGQETQYF. The V call is TRBV10-3, the J call TRBJ2-5; 8 bases map to TRBD2. V shed 2 bases, J shed 1 base, and the junction held 0 bases outside the gene matches. The CDR3 length is 14 residues. The V gene's germline CDR1 is ENHRY and CDR2 SYGVKD.

Turning to this clone: The same CDR3 arises from other DNA sequences in this sample as well. This CDR3 reads CASSLLAGGPTNTGELFF. CDR3 nucleotides: TGTGCCAGCAGCTTATTAGCGGGAGGGCCAACGAACACCGGGGAGCTGTTTTTT. The J gene is TRBJ2-2, the V gene TRBV7-9; 11 nucleotides line up with TRBD2. Germline trimming cut 2 bases from V and 0 bases from J; bases unmatched to any gene: 5. CDR1 is SEHNR and CDR2 is FQNEAQ in the germline V gene (reference sequence). CDR3 length: 18 residues.

This clone occurred once. This chain joins TRBV25-1 and TRBJ2-3; TRBD2 matches 10 bases. Germline assignment: CDR1 MGHDK and CDR2 SYGVNS. This CDR3 region has 16 residues. V trimming: 3 bases; J trimming: 2 bases; junction bases outside the gene matches: 5. As DNA, the CDR3 is TGTGCCAGCAGTGAGCTGAGCGGGAGGGACACAGATACGCAGTATTTT. Its translation is CASSELSGRDTDTQYF.

This clone was observed a handful of times. This rearrangement joins TRBV27 to TRBJ2-2, with TRBD2 identical over 7 bases. This CDR3 has 15 residues. J was trimmed by 3 bases and V by 6 bases; bases with no gene match: 7. From germline, CDR1 is MNHEY and CDR2 SMNVEV (reference sequence). CDR3 in DNA: TGTGCCAGCAGACGGCGGGAGATCGACACCGGGGAGCTGTTTTTT. It encodes CASRRREIDTGELFF.

The chain joins TRBV5-4 to TRBJ2-3, with TRBD1 identical over 9 bases. Germline V gene data show CDR1 as SGHNT and CDR2 as YYREEE (reference sequence). This CDR3 has 14 amino acids. J gave up 5 bases and V 3 bases, and 4 bases lay outside the gene matches. The CDR3 DNA reads as TGTGCCAGCAGCTACGACAGGGGGAGAGATACGCAGTATTTT. Its translation is CASSYDRGRDTQYF.

This clone turned up a few times. V usage is TRBV19 and J usage is TRBJ2-1; 11 bases align to TRBD2. Germline CDR1 and CDR2: LNHDA and SQIVND (reference sequence). V was pared by 8 bases and J by 8 bases, with 11 bases of the junction left unmatched. This CDR3 contains 15 residues. The CDR3 reads CASRELAGDLDEQFF. The DNA for the CDR3 is TGTGCCAGTCGGGAACTAGCGGGGGATCTCGATGAGCAGTTCTTC.